The 30 T cell receptor beta chains below were found in one sample sequenced in a study of long-term antiretroviral therapy in people with HIV. At survey level, the immunoSEQ assay was run in its v3.0 version. Profiling relied on immunoSEQ multiplex PCR, and the TCRdb table lists in-frame clones only, not all of them. Here the sample spans some 14,000 clones, 84% being singletons. The specimen was unsorted PBMCs, collected 0.4 years after starting antiretroviral therapy. The receptors were sampled from a man aged 25-45 years with HIV.

This clone is a singleton in its sample. This chain connects TRBV15 to TRBJ1-3; unclear D gene. This CDR3 is 14 amino acids long. Germline V CDR1 and CDR2: LNHNV, YYDKDF (reference sequence). V lost 0 bases and J lost 1, with 4 bases in between. The CDR3 bases are TGTGCCACCAGCAGAGAAGGGTCTGGAAACACCATATATTTT. Its protein product is CATSREGSGNTIYF.

This chain links TRBV20-1 with TRBJ2-5; D assignment may be TRBD1 or TRBD2 (5 bases each). Trimming left V 5 bases short and J 1 base short, with 5 bases between. Germline V gene lookup returns CDR1 DFQATT and CDR2 SNEGSKA (reference sequence). The CDR3 has 11 amino acids. Here the CDR3 reads CSAGGQETQYF. DNA of the CDR3: TGCAGTGCTGGGGGCCAAGAGACCCAGTACTTC.

This chain joins TRBV7-9 and TRBJ2-3; either TRBD1 or TRBD2 may fit D (5 bases each). Trimming removed 8 bases from V and 2 bases from J, with 17 bases in between. CDR1 is SEHNR and CDR2 is FQNEAQ in the germline V gene (reference sequence). The CDR3 has 15 residues. The CDR3 reads CASQRGRVSTDTQYF. CDR3 DNA: TGTGCCAGCCAACGGGGACGAGTATCCACAGATACGCAGTATTTT. Drawing the rest from reference TRBV7-9 and TRBJ2-3, the complete variable domain is DTGVSQNPRHKITKRGQNVTFRCDPISEHNRLYWYRQTLGQGPEFLTYFQNEAQLEKSRLLSDRFSAERPKGSFSTLEIQRTEQGDSAMYLCASQRGRVSTDTQYFGPGTRLTVL.

This chain links TRBV7-2 with TRBJ2-3; the match to TRBD1 covers 9 bases. Per the germline V gene, CDR1 is SGHTA and CDR2 is FQGNSA. Losses at the gene ends were 5 bases for V and 6 bases for J; bases not matched to a gene: 15. CDR3 length equals 17 residues. The CDR3 is CASSLHIPGQGRDTQYF. CDR3 sequence (DNA): TGTGCCAGCAGCCTCCATATCCCGGGACAGGGAAGGGATACGCAGTATTTT.

This clone was detected only once. V and J are TRBV5-1 and TRBJ2-1; no clear D. This CDR3 contains 14 residues. Deletions cut 1 base from V and 3 bases from J, with 8 bases between. Germline CDR1 SGHRS, CDR2 YFSETQ. CDR3 DNA: TGCGCCAGCAGCTTGAACACCCTCTACAATGAGCAGTTCTTC. It specifies CASSLNTLYNEQFF.

The V and J genes are TRBV2 and TRBJ1-5; 10 nucleotides agree with TRBD1. The CDR3 is 16 residues long. Unmatched junction bases numbered 11, after V lost 7 bases and J lost 5 bases. CDR1 is SNHLY and CDR2 is FYNNEI in the germline V gene. The CDR3 DNA is TGTGCCAGCAATACCGGGACAGGGGTAAGGGATCAGCCCCAGCATTTT. Protein sequence: CASNTGTGVRDQPQHF. The full variable domain, completed using reference TRBV2 and TRBJ1-5, is EPEVTQTPSHQVTQMGQEVILRCVPISNHLYFYWYRQILGQKVEFLVSFYNNEISEKSEIFDDQFSVERPDGSNFTLKIRSTKLEDSAMYFCASNTGTGVRDQPQHFGDGTRLSIL.

CDR3 in amino acids: CASSTQPVGGTEAFF. CDR3 DNA: TGTGCCAGCAGTACCCAGCCCGTCGGGGGTACTGAAGCTTTCTTT. V usage is TRBV6-5 and J usage is TRBJ1-1; the D gene is possibly TRBD1 (5 bases). The ends were cut back, 5 bases at V and 5 bases at J, with 18 bases in the middle. Germline V gene data show CDR1 as MNHEY and CDR2 as SVGAGI. The CDR3 is made up of 15 amino acids.

The V call is TRBV6-1, the J call TRBJ2-7, with TRBD1 matching 8 bases. The J segment lost 2 bases and the V segment lost 3 bases, leaving 9 bases of the junction unmatched. From germline, CDR1 is MNHNS and CDR2 SASEGT. The CDR3 has 16 amino acids. The CDR3 DNA reads as TGTGCCAGCAGTGATTATATGGCAGGGGGCCCCTACGAGCAGTACTTC. It codes for CASSDYMAGGPYEQYF.

The DNA for the CDR3 is TGTGCCAGCGTACAGGGGAGAGGTAGCAATCAGCCCCAGCATTTT. Amino acids: CASVQGRGSNQPQHF. This chain uses TRBV28 with TRBJ1-5; 7 positions match TRBD1. Germline lookup yields CDR1 MDHEN and CDR2 SYDVKM. V was clipped by 8 bases and J by 0 bases; unmatched bases: 7. CDR3 length equals 15 residues.

This clone was observed a few times. The gene calls are TRBV5-1 and TRBJ1-2, with unresolved D. CDR3 length equals 12 residues. CDR1 and CDR2 (germline): SGHRS, YFSETQ. V lost 5 bases, J lost 8 bases, and 13 bases lay in between. The CDR3 loop reads CASSETQGGYTF. CDR3 bases: TGCGCCAGCAGTGAGACCCAAGGGGGCTACACCTTC.

The chain carries TRBV6-1 and TRBJ2-3; D might be TRBD1 or TRBD2, each matching 5 bases. The CDR3 is 16 amino acids. Germline CDR1 reads MNHNS; CDR2 reads SASEGT. The ends were cut back, 3 bases at V and 2 bases at J, with 15 bases in the middle. CDR3 residues: CASSDVPGRATDTQYF. The CDR3 nucleotides read TGTGCCAGCAGTGACGTCCCGGGACGGGCCACAGATACGCAGTATTTT.

The J gene is TRBJ2-7, the V gene TRBV5-1, with D perhaps matching TRBD2 (5 bases). Trimming took 0 bases from V and 5 from J, leaving 15 bases between them. Germline loops: CDR1 SGHRS, CDR2 YFSETQ. The length of the CDR3 is 15 residues. The CDR3 DNA reads TGCGCCAGCAGCTTGGGTGCAGGACTTCACCACGAGCAGTACTTC. Translating gives CASSLGAGLHHEQYF.

This chain connects TRBV19 to TRBJ2-3; D not resolved. Per the germline V gene, CDR1 is LNHDA and CDR2 is SQIVND (reference sequence). The CDR3 spans 14 residues. The V end was cut by 8 bases, the J end by 0 bases, with 12 bases between. The CDR3 DNA follows: TGTGCCAGTTCGAATCCGGACAGCACAGATACGCAGTATTTT. It specifies CASSNPDSTDTQYF.

This clone was recorded once. The chain links TRBV5-1 to TRBJ2-1; TRBD2 might be the D (6 bases). This CDR3 has 14 amino acids. Per germline, CDR1 SGHRS and CDR2 YFSETQ. The germline V and J ends were trimmed by 3 bases and 10 bases, with 17 bases remaining between them. The CDR3 sequence is CASSYREPRSEQFF. The CDR3, as DNA: TGCGCCAGCAGCTACCGGGAGCCCAGGAGCGAGCAGTTCTTC.

V gene TRBV9 combines with J gene TRBJ2-1, with TRBD1 as a possible D gene (6 bases). Looked up from germline, CDR1 is SGDLS and CDR2 is YYNGEE. The CDR3 sequence is 16 residues long. The V end lost 0 bases, the J end lost 2 bases, and 12 bases lay between the germline ends. CDR3 region: CASSVDEGTPYNEQFF. CDR3 sequence (DNA): TGTGCCAGCAGCGTAGACGAGGGGACACCCTACAATGAGCAGTTCTTC.

The rearrangement links TRBV10-3 to TRBJ2-3, with 8 positions matching TRBD1. The germline CDR1 and CDR2 sequences are ENHRY and SYGVKD. The CDR3 extends over 14 amino acids. V lost 7 bases, J lost 2 bases, and 5 bases stayed unmatched. In DNA, the CDR3 is TGTGCCATCACTGACAGGGGACCCACAGATACGCAGTATTTT. This sequence encodes CAITDRGPTDTQYF.

This CDR3 reads CASSLTGSGYYGYTF. The CDR3 nucleotides are TGTGCCAGCAGTTTGACAGGGTCAGGTTACTATGGCTACACCTTC. The gene calls are TRBV28 and TRBJ1-2; 7 positions match TRBD1. Germline CDR1 and CDR2: MDHEN and SYDVKM. V lost 3 bases to trimming and J lost 3 bases; unmatched junction nucleotides: 7. CDR3 size: 15 residues.

The V call is TRBV19, the J call TRBJ2-7; perhaps TRBD2 as D (6 bases). The CDR3 loop spans 15 amino acids. V was cut by 10 bases and J by 2 bases, with 21 bases left in between. CDR1 and CDR2 from the germline V gene are LNHDA and SQIVND (reference sequence). CDR3 sequence reads: CATNTGRQLTYEQYF. The CDR3 coding sequence is TGTGCCACCAACACGGGGAGGCAGCTCACCTACGAGCAGTACTTC.

The chain's CDR3 is CASSADRGDGYTF. In nucleotides, the CDR3 is TGCGCCAGCAGCGCGGACAGGGGGGATGGCTACACCTTC. The V and J genes are TRBV5-1 and TRBJ1-2, with 10 bases that match TRBD1. The CDR3 has 13 amino acids. J was trimmed by 6 bases and V by 4 bases; bases with no gene match: 3. Germline lookup yields CDR1 SGHRS and CDR2 YFSETQ.

V gene TRBV6-6 combines with J gene TRBJ1-4; D not certain. The ends were cut back, 8 bases at V and 8 bases at J, with 21 bases in the middle. Germline V gene sequence: CDR1 MNHNY, CDR2 SVGAGI (reference sequence). This CDR3 spans 15 amino acids. The CDR3 nucleotides are TGTGCCAGCTCTATTGGAGGCTTTGGCAACGAAAAACTGTTTTTT. It yields the protein CASSIGGFGNEKLFF.

J is TRBJ2-6 and V is TRBV28, with D possibly matching TRBD2 (5 bases). This CDR3 contains 18 residues. V lost 6 bases to trimming and J lost 0 bases, with 18 bases between them. In germline, CDR1 is MDHEN, CDR2 SYDVKM. Written as DNA, the CDR3 is TGTGCCAGCAGCCCACTGGGAGAGGGAGACTCTGGGGCCAACGTCCTGACTTTC. This encodes CASSPLGEGDSGANVLTF.

This rearrangement joins TRBV4-3 to TRBJ1-4; 10 bases are shared with TRBD1. After removal of 0 bases from V and 8 bases from J, the junction contained 6 bases not matched to a gene. Germline CDR1 is LGHNA and CDR2 is YSLEER. This CDR3 has 16 amino acids. The CDR3 nucleotides read TGCGCCAGCAGCCAAGATAGCGGGACAGGGGAAGAAAAACTGTTTTTT. Its translation is CASSQDSGTGEEKLFF.

This chain joins TRBV2 and TRBJ2-5, with TRBD1 matching 9 bases. There are 16 residues in the CDR3. Trimming cost V 5 bases and J 4 bases; bases outside gene matches: 11. Looked up from germline, CDR1 is SNHLY and CDR2 is FYNNEI. CDR3 in DNA: TGTGCCAGCAGTCCACCTGGACAGGGGTTACGAGAGACCCAGTACTTC. It translates to CASSPPGQGLRETQYF.

This chain uses TRBV11-2 with TRBJ2-2; 8 bases align to TRBD1. Germline lookup yields CDR1 SGHAT and CDR2 FQNNGV. This CDR3 comprises 17 residues. Trimming at V came to 6 bases and at J to 4 bases, leaving 13 bases not matched to a gene. The CDR3 DNA follows: TGTGCCAGCAGGGAGATCGGGCAGGGGGCCTCCACCGGGGAGCTGTTTTTT. It translates to CASREIGQGASTGELFF.

This chain uses TRBV28 with TRBJ2-1, with TRBD2 as a possible D gene (7 bases). This CDR3 contains 16 residues. The germline gives CDR1 MDHEN, CDR2 SYDVKM. Deletions cut 7 bases from V and 7 bases from J, with 23 bases between. CDR3 coding DNA: TGTGCCAGCACCCCGGGTAGGGGGGGGCCGCGGAATGAGCAGTTCTTC. Protein sequence: CASTPGRGGPRNEQFF.

V usage is TRBV5-1 and J usage is TRBJ2-2; 9 bases are shared with TRBD2. Trimming removed 0 bases from V and 6 bases from J; junction bases left unmatched: 3. Germline V lookup: CDR1 SGHRS, CDR2 YFSETQ. The CDR3 consists of 15 residues. This CDR3 is CASSLEVAGAGELFF. DNA of the CDR3: TGCGCCAGCAGCTTGGAGGTAGCGGGAGCCGGGGAGCTGTTTTTT.

The chain carries TRBV7-2 and TRBJ1-5; D call uncertain. V was clipped by 1 base and J by 2 bases, with 9 bases between them. The V gene's germline CDR1 is SGHTA and CDR2 FQGNSA. CDR3 length: 15 residues. CDR3 in DNA: TGTGCCAGCAGCTTAGATACTGGACGCAATCAGCCCCAGCATTTT. It encodes CASSLDTGRNQPQHF.

This rearrangement joins TRBV5-1 to TRBJ2-1; D perhaps matches TRBD2 (5 bases). V was clipped by 2 bases and J by 0 bases, with 9 bases between them. CDR3 length: 15 amino acids. Germline lookup yields CDR1 SGHRS and CDR2 YFSETQ. The CDR3 DNA sequence: TGCGCCAGCAGCTTAGGACTCAGCTCCTACAATGAGCAGTTCTTC. This codes for CASSLGLSSYNEQFF.

CDR3 in amino acids: CASTGGYYEQYF. The CDR3 DNA is TGTGCCAGCACGGGCGGGTACTACGAGCAGTACTTC. V is TRBV28 and J is TRBJ2-7; D might be TRBD2 (5 bases). Trimming removed 7 bases from V and 3 bases from J, with 10 bases in between. Germline V gene sequence: CDR1 MDHEN, CDR2 SYDVKM. The length of the CDR3 is 12 residues.

The chain uses TRBV19 and TRBJ2-7, with a weak D call TRBD1 (6 bases). Between the trimmed V and J ends, which lost 6 bases and 3 bases, there was a span of 6 bases. In germline, CDR1 is LNHDA, CDR2 SQIVND (reference sequence). CDR3 length: 11 residues. CDR3 loop: CASRGHYEQYF. In nucleotides, the CDR3 is TGTGCCAGTAGGGGACACTACGAGCAGTACTTC.